These T cell receptor beta chains were read from a single sample in a study of control samples from healthy donors and cancer patients. Assay used: immunoSEQ multiplex PCR; TCRdb lists only in-frame clones, some missing. The repertoire holds 26,000 or so clones, with 91% as singletons. The sample comprised PBMCs. Every receptor here comes from a man between 50 and 59 years old with lung cancer. Both conserved end residues are trimmed from each CDR3. The D gene is left open where the match is weak. Where a row states a size, it is once, few, many or the class of an expanded clone; other rows omit it.

j_call: TRBJ1-2; clone_size: .; v_call: TRBV11-2; d_call: .; cdr3_aa: ASSLSVGNYGYT
j_call: TRBJ2-2; clone_size: once; v_call: TRBV1; d_call: .; cdr3_aa: TSSQDPRTGNTGELF
j_call: TRBJ2-7; clone_size: .; v_call: TRBV4-3; d_call: .; cdr3_aa: ASSQAWGGLTYEQY
j_call: TRBJ1-2; clone_size: once; v_call: TRBV7-9; d_call: .; cdr3_aa: ASRPNSGGADGYT
j_call: TRBJ2-6; clone_size: .; v_call: TRBV14; d_call: .; cdr3_aa: ASSPGGSGANVLT
j_call: TRBJ2-2; clone_size: .; v_call: TRBV5-8; d_call: .; cdr3_aa: ASSKGQATNTGELF
j_call: TRBJ1-5; clone_size: .; v_call: TRBV19; d_call: TRBD1; cdr3_aa: ASRRAGGEPQH
j_call: TRBJ1-5; clone_size: .; v_call: TRBV10-3; d_call: .; cdr3_aa: AISEGQNSNQPQH
j_call: TRBJ2-4; clone_size: once; v_call: TRBV6-5; d_call: .; cdr3_aa: ASRQNFEAKNIQY
j_call: TRBJ1-5; clone_size: .; v_call: TRBV24-1; d_call: .; cdr3_aa: ATSDEGSNQPQH
j_call: TRBJ2-1; clone_size: .; v_call: TRBV28; d_call: TRBD2; cdr3_aa: ASRRTSGGEQF
j_call: TRBJ1-1; clone_size: .; v_call: TRBV7-8; d_call: .; cdr3_aa: ASSTRTHSSTEAF
j_call: TRBJ1-2; clone_size: once; v_call: TRBV28; d_call: .; cdr3_aa: ASRRTGPDYGYT
j_call: TRBJ2-1; clone_size: .; v_call: TRBV2; d_call: TRBD1; cdr3_aa: ASSADRGVFNEQF
j_call: TRBJ2-7; clone_size: .; v_call: TRBV18; d_call: TRBD1; cdr3_aa: ASSPPSGGSAEQY
j_call: TRBJ2-7; clone_size: .; v_call: TRBV5-1; d_call: TRBD2; cdr3_aa: ASSASGGSSYEQY
j_call: TRBJ1-4; clone_size: .; v_call: TRBV5-1; d_call: .; cdr3_aa: ASRPTGRGEKLF
j_call: TRBJ2-1; clone_size: .; v_call: TRBV29-1; d_call: TRBD2; cdr3_aa: SVEVILAGVGDEQF
j_call: TRBJ2-5; clone_size: .; v_call: TRBV5-1; d_call: TRBD2; cdr3_aa: ASSPQLAGEETQY
j_call: TRBJ2-7; clone_size: .; v_call: TRBV9; d_call: .; cdr3_aa: ASSVEWRDKNEQY
j_call: TRBJ2-5; clone_size: .; v_call: TRBV5-4; d_call: TRBD1; cdr3_aa: ASSPDRAGTQY
j_call: TRBJ2-6; clone_size: .; v_call: TRBV2; d_call: .; cdr3_aa: AREVESGANVLT
j_call: TRBJ2-2; clone_size: .; v_call: TRBV7-8; d_call: TRBD1; cdr3_aa: ASSLGQGDTGELF
j_call: TRBJ2-1; clone_size: .; v_call: TRBV12-3/TRBV12-4; d_call: TRBD2; cdr3_aa: ASSFDSRGDPV
j_call: TRBJ2-7; clone_size: .; v_call: TRBV6-6; d_call: TRBD2; cdr3_aa: ASRAGTSGSYEQY
j_call: TRBJ2-3; clone_size: once; v_call: TRBV10-3; d_call: .; cdr3_aa: AISDQSRADTQY
j_call: TRBJ2-5; clone_size: .; v_call: TRBV19; d_call: TRBD1; cdr3_aa: ASSQRQGQETQY
j_call: TRBJ1-5; clone_size: .; v_call: TRBV2; d_call: TRBD1; cdr3_aa: ASSEMGTGNQPQH
j_call: TRBJ2-2; clone_size: .; v_call: TRBV6-5; d_call: TRBD1; cdr3_aa: ASSPNYGQGGLF
j_call: TRBJ2-2; clone_size: .; v_call: TRBV7-9; d_call: TRBD1; cdr3_aa: ASSLVGTGGANTGELF
j_call: TRBJ1-2; clone_size: .; v_call: TRBV3-1/TRBV3-2; d_call: .; cdr3_aa: ASRQEGYNGYT
j_call: TRBJ1-6; clone_size: .; v_call: TRBV4-1; d_call: .; cdr3_aa: ASSLEVENSPLH
j_call: TRBJ2-3; clone_size: .; v_call: TRBV7-9; d_call: .; cdr3_aa: ASSLGDTSTDTQY
j_call: TRBJ1-5; clone_size: .; v_call: TRBV6-2/TRBV6-3; d_call: .; cdr3_aa: ASSPRGQGNQPQH
j_call: TRBJ2-7; clone_size: .; v_call: TRBV7-6; d_call: .; cdr3_aa: ASSLGGRTSYEQY
j_call: TRBJ2-2; clone_size: .; v_call: TRBV4-1; d_call: .; cdr3_aa: ARSRRRAPNTGELF
j_call: TRBJ1-5; clone_size: .; v_call: TRBV6-6; d_call: TRBD1; cdr3_aa: ASSHWTGGEPQH
j_call: TRBJ2-1; clone_size: .; v_call: TRBV6-5; d_call: .; cdr3_aa: ASSYSSGGEQF
j_call: TRBJ2-7; clone_size: .; v_call: TRBV3-1/TRBV3-2; d_call: .; cdr3_aa: ASSLGRYEQY
j_call: TRBJ2-2; clone_size: .; v_call: TRBV7-2; d_call: TRBD2; cdr3_aa: ASSSAGTSGTGELF
j_call: TRBJ2-5; clone_size: once; v_call: TRBV19; d_call: .; cdr3_aa: ASSIDARNQETQY
j_call: TRBJ2-5; clone_size: .; v_call: TRBV7-2; d_call: TRBD1; cdr3_aa: ASRLTGGETQY
j_call: TRBJ1-2; clone_size: .; v_call: TRBV28; d_call: .; cdr3_aa: ASTAAGVNYGYT
j_call: TRBJ2-6; clone_size: .; v_call: TRBV7-3; d_call: TRBD1; cdr3_aa: ASSYPRQGTNVLT
j_call: TRBJ1-1; clone_size: .; v_call: TRBV7-3; d_call: .; cdr3_aa: ASSPGQLRTEAF
j_call: TRBJ2-7; clone_size: once; v_call: TRBV9; d_call: .; cdr3_aa: ASSVGPEYEQY
j_call: TRBJ1-1; clone_size: .; v_call: TRBV5-1; d_call: .; cdr3_aa: ASSIEGGTNTEAF
j_call: TRBJ1-1; clone_size: .; v_call: TRBV5-1; d_call: .; cdr3_aa: ASSQEGGTEAF
j_call: TRBJ2-5; clone_size: .; v_call: TRBV6-5; d_call: .; cdr3_aa: ASRPGRAQETQY
j_call: TRBJ2-2; clone_size: .; v_call: TRBV7-2; d_call: .; cdr3_aa: ASSLAPGGGELF
j_call: TRBJ1-2; clone_size: once; v_call: TRBV2; d_call: .; cdr3_aa: ASSALGPDYGYT
j_call: TRBJ2-7; clone_size: .; v_call: TRBV5-8; d_call: TRBD1; cdr3_aa: ASSYRTGSRYEQY
j_call: TRBJ2-3; clone_size: .; v_call: TRBV6-5; d_call: TRBD2; cdr3_aa: ASSSQRGSTDTQY
j_call: TRBJ2-1; clone_size: .; v_call: TRBV7-3; d_call: TRBD1; cdr3_aa: ASSLDRVSYNEQF
j_call: TRBJ2-5; clone_size: .; v_call: TRBV3-1/TRBV3-2; d_call: .; cdr3_aa: ASSQDGTQETQY
j_call: TRBJ2-7; clone_size: .; v_call: TRBV5-1; d_call: .; cdr3_aa: ASSWTKSGTSTYEQY